Below, 20 T cell receptor beta chains from the same sample are listed, as sequenced in a study of T-cell memory formation after mild COVID-19. TCRdb called the 5' RACE reads again in MiXCR, with one record for every CDR3 protein. The table has 400,000 to 500,000 distinct CDR3 sequences, 15% to 20% seen once. The specimen was PBMCs or a T cell subset sorted from them (not recorded which). All receptors come from an adult woman who had mild COVID-19 (a few samples of this study predate the infection). Cell type and time point are not known.

J is TRBJ2-3 and V is TRBV7-8; 12 nucleotides match TRBD2. This CDR3 spans 18 amino acids. The V gene's germline CDR1 is SGHVS and CDR2 FQNEAQ. Trimming cost V 5 bases and J 1 base; bases outside gene matches: 10. The CDR3 DNA is TGTGCCAGCAGCCCTCTAGCGGGAGGGTCCCTTCGCACAGATACGCAGTATTTT. It encodes CASSPLAGGSLRTDTQYF.

The chain joins TRBV11-2 to TRBJ2-3, with no clear D. This CDR3 has 16 amino acids. V shed 0 bases and J shed 0 bases, with 10 bases lying between them. CDR1 is SGHAT, CDR2 FQNNGV, per germline. The DNA of the CDR3 is TGTGCCAGCAGCTTAGAATACGACACCAGCACAGATACGCAGTATTTT. Its protein is CASSLEYDTSTDTQYF. The full variable domain, rest sourced from reference TRBV11-2 and TRBJ2-3, is EAGVAQSPRYKIIEKRQSVAFWCNPISGHATLYWYQQILGQGPKLLIQFQNNGVVDDSQLPKDRFSAERLKGVDSTLKIQPAKLEDSAVYLCASSLEYDTSTDTQYFGPGTRLTVL.

In this sample, this clonotype turned up a few times. The chain is built from TRBV5-1 and TRBJ1-1, with 7 positions matching TRBD1. Germline V gene data show CDR1 as SGHRS and CDR2 as YFSETQ. J was trimmed by 5 bases and V by 3 bases; bases with no gene match: 7. This CDR3 is built from 14 residues. The CDR3 here is CASSSGTEGTEAFF. CDR3 nucleotides: TGCGCCAGCAGCTCTGGGACAGAGGGGACTGAAGCTTTCTTT.

This clonotype was seen more than once but under ten times. The rearrangement joins TRBV5-1 to TRBJ2-2; 14 bases align to TRBD2. This CDR3 comprises 18 residues. J lost 4 bases, V lost 4 bases, and 9 bases had no gene match. From germline, CDR1 is SGHRS and CDR2 YFSETQ. The CDR3 DNA follows: TGCGCCAGCAGCCTTGCCGGGACTAGCGGGAGAAGCACCGGGGAGCTGTTTTTT. Protein sequence: CASSLAGTSGRSTGELFF. Filled out from reference TRBV5-1 and TRBJ2-2, the complete variable domain reads KAGVTQTPRYLIKTRGQQVTLSCSPISGHRSVSWYQQTPGQGLQFLFEYFSETQRNKGNFPGRFSGRQFSNSRSEMNVSTLELGDSALYLCASSLAGTSGRSTGELFFGEGSRLTVL.

The V gene is TRBV4-1, the J gene TRBJ1-6; tentative D call: TRBD1 (5 bases). This CDR3 has 16 amino acids. V was cut by 0 bases and J by 9 bases, with 15 bases left in between. Germline assignment: CDR1 MGHRA and CDR2 YSYEKL. This CDR3 reads CASSQEPGLPSSPLHF. The CDR3 nucleotides read TGCGCCAGCAGCCAAGAACCGGGACTACCCTCTTCACCCCTCCACTTT.

This clonotype was seen a handful of times. V usage is TRBV3-1 and J usage is TRBJ2-7, with 9 bases that match TRBD2. CDR3 length: 15 amino acids. CDR1 and CDR2 (germline): LGHDT, YNNKEL (reference sequence). Losses at the gene ends were 4 bases for V and 3 bases for J; bases not matched to a gene: 7. The CDR3, as DNA: TGTGCCAGCAGCCCCCGACTAGCGGATATCTACGAGCAGTACTTC. Protein sequence: CASSPRLADIYEQYF.

Only a few counts were recorded for this clonotype. The chain joins TRBV5-1 to TRBJ2-7; 7 bases fit TRBD1. V lost 4 bases to trimming and J lost 1 base; unmatched junction nucleotides: 5. This CDR3 is built from 14 residues. The germline CDR1 and CDR2 sequences are SGHRS and YFSETQ. In nucleotides, the CDR3 is TGCGCCAGCAGCGAGACAGGGATGTCCTACGAGCAGTACTTC. It codes for CASSETGMSYEQYF.

The chain uses TRBV29-1 and TRBJ2-5, with D unresolved. The germline CDR1 and CDR2 sequences are SQVTM and ANQGSEA. The CDR3 is 15 amino acids. Trimming cost V 1 base and J 1 base, with 13 bases left between them. The CDR3 DNA is TGCAGCGTTGAAGGCCGGGCCCTGCGCCAAGAGACCCAGTACTTC. Protein: CSVEGRALRQETQYF. The whole variable domain, filled in from reference TRBV29-1 and TRBJ2-5, reads SAVISQKPSRDICQRGTSLTIQCQVDSQVTMMFWYRQQPGQSLTLIATANQGSEATYESGFVIDKFPISRPNLTFSTLTVSNMSPEDSSIYLCSVEGRALRQETQYFGPGTRLLVL.

This clonotype came up a few times. This chain uses TRBV5-4 with TRBJ1-1; tentative D call: TRBD1 (5 bases). This CDR3 is 15 amino acids long. The V and J ends lost 5 bases and 4 bases respectively, with 18 bases between them. Germline values: CDR1 SGHNT, CDR2 YYREEE (reference sequence). This chain's CDR3 is CASRNTQDLLTEAFF. CDR3 nucleotide sequence: TGTGCCAGCAGAAATACACAGGATCTGCTCACTGAAGCTTTCTTT.

This clonotype was counted a few times. V is TRBV5-5 and J is TRBJ2-2; 10 bases match TRBD1. Per the germline V gene, CDR1 is SGHKS and CDR2 is YYEKEE (reference sequence). V lost 1 base and J lost 6; bases outside the gene matches: 9. The CDR3 is 17 residues long. The CDR3 DNA sequence: TGTGCCAGCAGCTTGTATCCCGGGACAGGGGCGGCCGGGGAGCTGTTTTTT. Its protein product is CASSLYPGTGAAGELFF.

This clonotype was recorded a few times. The gene calls are TRBV7-6 and TRBJ2-7, with a weak D call TRBD2 (6 bases). Trimming cost V 5 bases and J 0 bases, with 14 bases left between them. The germline V gene encodes CDR1 SGHVS and CDR2 FNYEAQ. This CDR3 contains 15 residues. The CDR3 coding sequence is TGTGCCAGCAGCCATCCTAGCGCCAGCTCCTACGAGCAGTACTTC. It encodes CASSHPSASSYEQYF.

This clonotype has at least ten counts. The chain couples TRBV14 to TRBJ2-6; 9 bases are shared with TRBD1. Germline CDR1 reads SGHDN; CDR2 reads FVKESK. This CDR3 has 16 residues. The V gene end was trimmed by 6 bases and the J gene end by 4 bases; junction bases not matched to a gene: 7. CDR3: CASSFHRGQGANVLTF. DNA for the CDR3: TGTGCCAGCAGTTTCCACAGGGGGCAGGGGGCCAACGTCCTGACTTTC.

There are a few counts of this clonotype. V and J are TRBV27 and TRBJ2-3; 13 bases agree with TRBD2. Germline values: CDR1 MNHEY, CDR2 SMNVEV (reference sequence). The CDR3 totals 19 residues. V gave up 7 bases and J gave up 0 bases; unmatched junction bases: 13. The CDR3 DNA follows: TGTGCCAGCACCTCTCTCCCGACTAGCGGGGGGTATAGCACAGATACGCAGTATTTT. As protein: CASTSLPTSGGYSTDTQYF.

Many counts were recorded for this clonotype. This sequence joins TRBV7-8 and TRBJ2-1, with TRBD2 matching 11 bases. Germline V gene sequence: CDR1 SGHVS, CDR2 FQNEAQ. Trimming at V came to 1 base and at J to 2 bases, leaving 16 bases not matched to a gene. The CDR3 sequence is 21 residues long. Here the CDR3 reads CASSLDFLLAGEVGAYNEQFF. The CDR3 DNA reads TGTGCCAGCAGCTTAGACTTCCTACTAGCGGGAGAGGTTGGCGCCTACAATGAGCAGTTCTTC.

The chain combines TRBV5-1 with TRBJ1-1; TRBD1 is a possible D gene (5 bases). Germline V gives CDR1 SGHRS, CDR2 YFSETQ. There are 14 residues in the CDR3. The V end lost 4 bases, the J end lost 3 bases, and 13 bases lay between the germline ends. CDR3 residues: CASSETVFDTEAFF. The CDR3, as DNA: TGCGCCAGCAGCGAGACAGTCTTCGACACTGAAGCTTTCTTT.

This clonotype was detected only a few times. Here the CDR3 reads CASSLQDIRTTEAFF. The CDR3 region has the DNA TGTGCCAGCAGCTTACAGGACATCCGGACGACTGAAGCTTTCTTT. The chain employs TRBV7-9 and TRBJ1-1; possibly TRBD1 for D (5 bases). The CDR3 is made up of 15 amino acids. Trimming removed 2 bases from V and 5 bases from J, with 15 bases in between. The germline V gene encodes CDR1 SEHNR and CDR2 FQNEAQ (reference sequence).

The chain is built from TRBV6-5 and TRBJ2-3; D not certain. Germline V CDR1 and CDR2: MNHEY, SVGAGI. V was pared by 0 bases and J by 6 bases, with 7 bases between. This CDR3 has 13 residues. The CDR3 is CASSYSPGDTQYF. The CDR3 DNA is TGTGCCAGCAGTTACTCCCCCGGGGATACGCAGTATTTT.

This clonotype was counted between two and nine times. The rearrangement links TRBV5-6 to TRBJ2-1; 7 bases are a match to TRBD1. The ends lost 4 bases at V and 12 bases at J; junction bases unmatched: 10. The CDR3 extends over 13 amino acids. Germline V CDR1 and CDR2: SGHDT, YYEEEE. In DNA, the CDR3 is TGTGCCAGCAGCGATGAGGACAGGTCAATGCAGTTCTTC. This sequence encodes CASSDEDRSMQFF.

This clonotype turned up a few times. This rearrangement joins TRBV30 to TRBJ1-5; D is perhaps TRBD1 (5 bases). Germline loops: CDR1 GTSNPN, CDR2 SVGIG (reference sequence). The CDR3 consists of 13 residues. The germline V and J ends were trimmed by 3 bases and 7 bases, with 13 bases remaining between them. The CDR3 DNA follows: TGTGCCTGGAGCCCCTCGGGGCAGCAGCCCCAGCATTTT. It codes for CAWSPSGQQPQHF.

This clonotype was seen only a few times. The rearrangement uses TRBV29-1 and TRBJ1-1; 7 positions match TRBD1. This CDR3 spans 12 amino acids. V dropped 7 bases and J dropped 4; count of bases not matched to a gene: 6. Germline lookup yields CDR1 SQVTM and CDR2 ANQGSEA. The CDR3 is CSGSTGITEAFF. CDR3 DNA: TGCAGCGGTTCGACAGGGATCACTGAAGCTTTCTTT.